These T cell receptor beta chains were read from a single sample in a study of T cells in Graves' hyperthyroidism and ophthalmopathy. MiXCR was run by TCRdb on the multiplex PCR reads, yielding one entry per CDR3 protein. The data contain about 640,000 distinct CDR3 sequences, roughly 20% of them seen just once; the ten biggest clones take up 30% to 40%. What was sequenced was blood. These receptors were obtained from a man aged 30 to 45 with Graves' ophthalmopathy. The CDR3 runs from the conserved cysteine through the conserved F or W.

j_call: TRBJ2-5; v_call: TRBV7-3; cdr3_aa: CASSLTVGLAGGGQETQYF
j_call: TRBJ2-7; v_call: TRBV6-1; cdr3_aa: CASSEFGAYEQYF
j_call: TRBJ1-1; v_call: TRBV5-1; cdr3_aa: CASRLLGTPDTEAFF
j_call: TRBJ2-5; v_call: TRBV6-5; cdr3_aa: CASSYSIGGSYQETQYF
j_call: TRBJ1-1; v_call: TRBV6-1; cdr3_aa: CATIEGPHTEALF
j_call: TRBJ2-3; v_call: TRBV28; cdr3_aa: CAIVPGLDSTDTQYF
j_call: TRBJ1-5; v_call: TRBV28; cdr3_aa: CASSFSHRTGDGQPQHF
j_call: TRBJ2-7; v_call: TRBV11-2; cdr3_aa: CASSFLADLLNPTYEQYF
j_call: TRBJ2-2; v_call: TRBV7-9; cdr3_aa: CASSFPAGGPTPNTGELFF
j_call: TRBJ2-5; v_call: TRBV3-1; cdr3_aa: CASSHSGQGDGTQYF
j_call: TRBJ2-7; v_call: TRBV20-1; cdr3_aa: CSARDLGTGENEQYF
j_call: TRBJ1-1; v_call: TRBV18; cdr3_aa: CASLDSRGTEAFF
j_call: TRBJ2-5; v_call: TRBV11-2; cdr3_aa: CASSPTGTHQETQYF
j_call: TRBJ2-5; v_call: TRBV6-1; cdr3_aa: CASSRSGRAGETQYF
j_call: TRBJ1-3; v_call: TRBV30; cdr3_aa: CALGESSGNTIYF
j_call: TRBJ2-5; v_call: TRBV6-1; cdr3_aa: CASEGAGEGETQYF
j_call: TRBJ1-4; v_call: TRBV13; cdr3_aa: CASSSSTGVKEKLFF
j_call: TRBJ2-1; v_call: TRBV28; cdr3_aa: CASSPARDYRNYNEQFF
j_call: TRBJ2-5; v_call: TRBV6-1; cdr3_aa: CASRARRTQYQETQYF
j_call: TRBJ1-2; v_call: TRBV2; cdr3_aa: CASSEAFLGYTF
j_call: TRBJ1-5; v_call: TRBV24-1; cdr3_aa: CATSGQYNQPQHF
j_call: TRBJ2-1; v_call: TRBV20-1; cdr3_aa: CSALPGTSSYNEQFF
j_call: TRBJ1-2; v_call: TRBV20-1; cdr3_aa: CSALPTAAYGYTF
j_call: TRBJ2-3; v_call: TRBV10-1; cdr3_aa: CASSGYTGNTQYF
j_call: TRBJ2-7; v_call: TRBV7-2; cdr3_aa: CASSEPGTSFYEQYF
j_call: TRBJ2-4; v_call: TRBV12-3/TRBV12-4; cdr3_aa: CASSFRGGGRLAKNIQYF
j_call: TRBJ2-1; v_call: TRBV7-6; cdr3_aa: CASSLALLSEQFF
j_call: TRBJ1-2; v_call: TRBV2; cdr3_aa: CASRDTFYGYTF
j_call: TRBJ2-2; v_call: TRBV20-1; cdr3_aa: CSAPGEGTSGRTGELFF
j_call: TRBJ2-7; v_call: TRBV7-9; cdr3_aa: CASSSRLAGTDEQYF
j_call: TRBJ2-3; v_call: TRBV12-3/TRBV12-4; cdr3_aa: CASSLTSAGGSDTQYF
j_call: TRBJ2-1; v_call: TRBV30; cdr3_aa: CAWSLSGSSYNEQFF
j_call: TRBJ1-4; v_call: TRBV25-1; cdr3_aa: CASSVLASANEKLFF
j_call: TRBJ1-1; v_call: TRBV5-4; cdr3_aa: CASSRRDIPAGAEAFF
j_call: TRBJ1-2; v_call: TRBV5-4; cdr3_aa: CASSETGFYGYTF
j_call: TRBJ2-3; v_call: TRBV28; cdr3_aa: CASSSWDRGVSDTQYF
j_call: TRBJ2-2; v_call: TRBV12-3/TRBV12-4; cdr3_aa: CASSFGNTGELFF
j_call: TRBJ1-5; v_call: TRBV7-2; cdr3_aa: CASSLGVVGNQPQHF
j_call: TRBJ1-1; v_call: TRBV7-9; cdr3_aa: CASSLGVQGPGTEAFF
j_call: TRBJ1-2; v_call: TRBV3-1; cdr3_aa: CASSQDRQQIYGYTF
j_call: TRBJ1-5; v_call: TRBV12-5; cdr3_aa: CASGLEEDQPQHF
j_call: TRBJ1-4; v_call: TRBV7-2; cdr3_aa: CASSLGAGVYEKLFF
j_call: TRBJ2-1; v_call: TRBV27; cdr3_aa: CASSPLSAISQFF
j_call: TRBJ1-1; v_call: TRBV4-1; cdr3_aa: CASSQGWTGNTEAFF
j_call: TRBJ1-1; v_call: TRBV27; cdr3_aa: CASSLHGMNTEAFF
j_call: TRBJ2-7; v_call: TRBV28; cdr3_aa: CASSLFRGNEQYF
j_call: TRBJ1-5; v_call: TRBV28; cdr3_aa: CASSFTAYSNQPQHF
j_call: TRBJ2-1; v_call: TRBV14; cdr3_aa: CASSRHGYNEQFF
j_call: TRBJ2-7; v_call: TRBV11-2; cdr3_aa: CASSVEGGNEQYF
j_call: TRBJ2-7; v_call: TRBV5-1; cdr3_aa: CASSFWRQGTYEQYF
j_call: TRBJ2-7; v_call: TRBV6-1; cdr3_aa: CASSGARGNYEQYF
j_call: TRBJ1-1; v_call: TRBV15; cdr3_aa: CATSRLDTGEQEAFF
j_call: TRBJ2-5; v_call: TRBV15; cdr3_aa: CATSTGQGAKTQYF
j_call: TRBJ1-1; v_call: TRBV28; cdr3_aa: CASSFREVPLNTEAFF
j_call: TRBJ2-4; v_call: TRBV18; cdr3_aa: CASSPAGLAGGVIQYF
j_call: TRBJ1-3; v_call: TRBV5-1; cdr3_aa: CASSAAVGTVRNTIYF
j_call: TRBJ2-3; v_call: TRBV19; cdr3_aa: CASSLGPITDTQYF
j_call: TRBJ2-7; v_call: TRBV18; cdr3_aa: CASSRQTGEQYF